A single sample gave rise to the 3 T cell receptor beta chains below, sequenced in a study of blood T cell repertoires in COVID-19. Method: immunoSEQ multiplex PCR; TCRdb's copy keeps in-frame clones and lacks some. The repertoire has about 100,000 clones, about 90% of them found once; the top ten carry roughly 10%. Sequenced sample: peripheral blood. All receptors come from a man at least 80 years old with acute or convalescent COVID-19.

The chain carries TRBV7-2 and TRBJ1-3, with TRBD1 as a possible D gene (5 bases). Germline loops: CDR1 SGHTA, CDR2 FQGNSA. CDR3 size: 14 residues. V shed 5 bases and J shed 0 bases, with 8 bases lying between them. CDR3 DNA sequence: TGTGCCAGCAGCCAACAGGCCTCTGGAAACACCATATATTTT. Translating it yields CASSQQASGNTIYF.

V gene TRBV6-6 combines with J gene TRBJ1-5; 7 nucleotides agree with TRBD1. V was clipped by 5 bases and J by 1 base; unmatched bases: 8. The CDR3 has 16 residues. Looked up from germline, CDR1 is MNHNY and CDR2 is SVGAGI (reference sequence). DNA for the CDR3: TGTGCCAGCAGTAGAGGGGACAGCATCAGCAATCAGCCCCAGCATTTT. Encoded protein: CASSRGDSISNQPQHF.

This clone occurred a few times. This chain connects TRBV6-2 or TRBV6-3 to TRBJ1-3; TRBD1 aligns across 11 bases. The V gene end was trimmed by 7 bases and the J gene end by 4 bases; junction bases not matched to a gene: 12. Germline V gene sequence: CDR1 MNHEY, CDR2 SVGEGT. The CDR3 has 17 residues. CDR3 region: CASTPFRDRGRGNTIYF. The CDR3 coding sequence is TGTGCCAGCACCCCGTTCCGGGACAGGGGGAGAGGAAACACCATATATTTT.